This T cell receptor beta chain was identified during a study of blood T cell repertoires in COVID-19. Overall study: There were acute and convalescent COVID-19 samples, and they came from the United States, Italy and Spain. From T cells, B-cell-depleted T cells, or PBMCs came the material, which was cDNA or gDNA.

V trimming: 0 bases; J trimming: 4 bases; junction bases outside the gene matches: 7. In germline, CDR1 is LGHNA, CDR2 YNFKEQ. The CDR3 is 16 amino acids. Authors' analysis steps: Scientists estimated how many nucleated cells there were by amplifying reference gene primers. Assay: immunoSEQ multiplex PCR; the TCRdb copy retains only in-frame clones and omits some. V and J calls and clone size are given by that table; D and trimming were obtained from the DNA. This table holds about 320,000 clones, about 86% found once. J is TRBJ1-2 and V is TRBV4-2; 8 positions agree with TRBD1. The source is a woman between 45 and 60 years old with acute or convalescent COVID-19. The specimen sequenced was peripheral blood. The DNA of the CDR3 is TGTGCCAGCAGCCAAGATCCCCACGACAGGGGCTATGGCTACACCTTC. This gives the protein CASSQDPHDRGYGYTF.